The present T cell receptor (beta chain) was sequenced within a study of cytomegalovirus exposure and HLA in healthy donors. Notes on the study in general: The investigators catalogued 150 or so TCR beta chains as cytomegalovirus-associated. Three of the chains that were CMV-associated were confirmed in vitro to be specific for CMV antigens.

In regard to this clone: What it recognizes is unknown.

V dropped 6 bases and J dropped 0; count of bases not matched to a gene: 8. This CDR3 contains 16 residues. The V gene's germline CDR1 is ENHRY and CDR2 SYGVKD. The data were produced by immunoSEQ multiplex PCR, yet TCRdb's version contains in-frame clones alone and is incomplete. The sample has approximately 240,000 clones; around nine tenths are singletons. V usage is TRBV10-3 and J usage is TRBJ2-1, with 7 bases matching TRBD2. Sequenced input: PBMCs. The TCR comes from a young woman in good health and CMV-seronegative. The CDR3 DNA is TGTGCCATCAGGGGGGGGAGCGGGAACTCCTACAATGAGCAGTTCTTC. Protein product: CAIRGGSGNSYNEQFF.